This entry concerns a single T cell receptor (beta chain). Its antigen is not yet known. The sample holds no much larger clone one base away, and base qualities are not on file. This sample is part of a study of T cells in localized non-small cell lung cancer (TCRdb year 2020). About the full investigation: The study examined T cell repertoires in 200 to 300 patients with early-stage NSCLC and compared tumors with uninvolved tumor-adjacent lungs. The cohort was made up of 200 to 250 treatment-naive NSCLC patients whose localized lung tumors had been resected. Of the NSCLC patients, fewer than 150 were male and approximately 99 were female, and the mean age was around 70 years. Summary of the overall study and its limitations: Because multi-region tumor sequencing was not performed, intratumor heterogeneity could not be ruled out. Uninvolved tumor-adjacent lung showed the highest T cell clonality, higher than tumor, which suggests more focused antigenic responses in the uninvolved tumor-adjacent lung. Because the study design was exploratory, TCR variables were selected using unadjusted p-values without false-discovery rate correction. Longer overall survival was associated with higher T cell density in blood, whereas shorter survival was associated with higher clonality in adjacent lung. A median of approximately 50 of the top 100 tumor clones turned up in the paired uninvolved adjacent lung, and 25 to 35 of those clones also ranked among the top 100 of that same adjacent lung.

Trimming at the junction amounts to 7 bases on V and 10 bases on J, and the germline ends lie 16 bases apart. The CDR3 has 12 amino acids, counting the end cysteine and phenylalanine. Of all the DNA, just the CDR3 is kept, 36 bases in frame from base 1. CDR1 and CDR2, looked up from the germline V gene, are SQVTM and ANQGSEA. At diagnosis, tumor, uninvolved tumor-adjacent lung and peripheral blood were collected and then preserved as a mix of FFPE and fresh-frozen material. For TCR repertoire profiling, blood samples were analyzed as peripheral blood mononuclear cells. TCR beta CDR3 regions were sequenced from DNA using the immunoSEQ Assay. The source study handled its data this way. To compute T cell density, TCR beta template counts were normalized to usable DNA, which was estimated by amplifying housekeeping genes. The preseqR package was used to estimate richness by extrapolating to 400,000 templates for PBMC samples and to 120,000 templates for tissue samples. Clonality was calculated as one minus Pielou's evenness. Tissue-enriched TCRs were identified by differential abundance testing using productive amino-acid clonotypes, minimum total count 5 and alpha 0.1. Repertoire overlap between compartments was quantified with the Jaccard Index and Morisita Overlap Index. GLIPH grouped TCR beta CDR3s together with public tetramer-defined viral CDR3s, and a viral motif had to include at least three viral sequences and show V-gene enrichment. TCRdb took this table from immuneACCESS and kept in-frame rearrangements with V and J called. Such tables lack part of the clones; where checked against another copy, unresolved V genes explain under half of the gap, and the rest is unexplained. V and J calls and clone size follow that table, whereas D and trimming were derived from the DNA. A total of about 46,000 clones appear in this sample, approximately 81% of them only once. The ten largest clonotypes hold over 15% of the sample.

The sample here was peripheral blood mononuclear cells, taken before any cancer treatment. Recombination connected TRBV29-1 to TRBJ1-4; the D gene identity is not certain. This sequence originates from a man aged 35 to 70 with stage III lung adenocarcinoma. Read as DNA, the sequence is TGCAGCGCGACTATCAATAAGGGAAAACTGTTTTTT. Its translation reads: CSATINKGKLFF.